The clone carrying this T cell receptor (beta chain) was counted a few times. This CDR3 contains 14 residues. Germline CDR1 and CDR2: SGDLS and YYNGEE. V lost 1 base and J lost 5, with 12 bases in between. This sample was included in a study of cytomegalovirus exposure and HLA in healthy donors. Use of 60 Vbeta and 13 Jbeta primers characterized the PCR. Here immunoSEQ multiplex PCR was the method, and the copy in TCRdb shows in-frame clones only, minus some. The sample lists 170,000 or so clones, roughly four fifths occurring once. This rearrangement joins TRBV9 to TRBJ2-5; no reliable D call. The TCR sequence derives from a man over 45 in good health and CMV-seronegative. Sequencing was done on a sample of PBMCs. CDR3 region: CASSVSRSRETQYF. DNA of the CDR3: TGTGCCAGCAGCGTATCTAGGTCACGGGAGACCCAGTACTTC.